This is a list of T cell receptor beta chains from one sample in a study of shared clonotypes between healthy human individuals. Profiled with immunoSEQ multiplex PCR; TCRdb holds only in-frame clones, not every one. The data hold some 500,000 clones, with less than 96% observed a single time. The sequencing sample was made of naive CD4+ T cells sorted from blood. Source of these receptors: a woman aged 25 to 39 in good health. Each CDR3 is given with its conserved first and last residue.

J | V | CDR3
TRBJ2-7 | TRBV6-5 | CASSTGTAIYEQYF
TRBJ1-2 | TRBV28 | CASSLPGYYGYTF
TRBJ2-7 | TRBV28 | CASSNQGDPYEQYF
TRBJ2-1 | TRBV2 | CASKESGTISKQFF
TRBJ1-2 | TRBV28 | CASSLGGNYGYTF
. | TRBV25-1 | CASSEGGFYEQYF
TRBJ1-1 | TRBV11-3 | CASSRGSGNAFF
TRBJ2-1 | TRBV28 | CASDGSSYNEQFF
TRBJ2-7 | TRBV29-1 | CSVGLAGGSPYEQYF
TRBJ2-7 | TRBV18 | CASSPQEGFYEQYF
TRBJ1-4 | TRBV18 | CASSPNNEKLFF
TRBJ2-1 | TRBV10-3 | CAISVAGGPGLDEQFF
TRBJ2-7 | TRBV5-1 | CASSLVGIAGSEQYF
TRBJ2-7 | TRBV5-5 | CASSFGGYEQYF
TRBJ2-1 | TRBV9 | CASSVAGVLGNEQFF
TRBJ2-7 | TRBV6-1 | CATGRSHEQYF
TRBJ2-7 | TRBV2 | CASSEETSGRLQYF
TRBJ2-6 | TRBV7-6 | CASSILGANVLTF
TRBJ2-3 | TRBV7-8 | CASSGPALAGKTLTDTQYF
TRBJ1-5 | TRBV19 | CASSIGGSQPQHF
TRBJ1-5 | TRBV27 | CASSFDYSNQPQHF
TRBJ2-7 | TRBV5-1 | CASSLASDPTYEQYF
TRBJ2-1 | TRBV5-8 | CASSSDRTDEQFF
TRBJ2-1 | TRBV7-8 | CASSLGGLRNEQFF
TRBJ1-1 | TRBV7-9 | CASSQTGEDTEAFF
TRBJ1-5 | TRBV19 | CASSIGRGPSNQPQHF
TRBJ1-2 | TRBV4-2 | CASSQVVAGQGGTIGGYTF
TRBJ1-1 | TRBV7-6 | CASSKTGPGEAFF
TRBJ2-5 | TRBV5-4 | CASSLPGGREETQYF
TRBJ2-3 | TRBV6-6 | CASSQTSGTDTQYF
TRBJ2-7 | TRBV11-2 | CASSALLGELYEQYF
TRBJ2-2 | TRBV2 | CASSEATGQLTGELFF
TRBJ1-5 | TRBV5-6 | CASSRGAQPQHF
TRBJ1-3 | TRBV18 | CASSAGTGAAGNTIYF
TRBJ2-7 | TRBV6-1 | CASGRPGQGAGEQYF
TRBJ2-3 | TRBV19 | CATRDRGIDTQYF
TRBJ2-1 | TRBV27 | CASSLRQGATNEQFF
TRBJ2-6 | TRBV18 | CASSQSSGGNGANVLTF
TRBJ1-2 | TRBV7-2 | CASSPDSGNYGYTF
TRBJ2-7 | TRBV27 | CASSPQYSYEQYF
TRBJ2-5 | TRBV11-2 | CASSRIDRGQETQYF
TRBJ2-1 | TRBV5-8 | CASSLGLALFANEQFF
TRBJ1-5 | TRBV18 | CASSPQGWGSDQPQHF
TRBJ2-2 | TRBV10-1 | CASSGSLGGGELFF
TRBJ2-1 | TRBV28 | CASSPIGGDGTYNEQFF
TRBJ2-3 | TRBV5-1 | CASSLQGITDTQYF
TRBJ2-7 | TRBV5-8 | CASSLARRPVLYEQYF
TRBJ1-5 | TRBV9 | CASSTRDTGQPQHF
TRBJ2-7 | TRBV15 | CATSRSGLEQYF
TRBJ2-7 | TRBV27 | CASRTPGLYYEQYF
TRBJ2-3 | TRBV9 | CASSPRTGITDTQYF
TRBJ2-1 | TRBV5-1 | CASSSTGGEGVYNEQFF
TRBJ2-2 | TRBV7-3 | CASSLSPDREDSGELFF
TRBJ1-2 | TRBV6-5 | CASSNRVHYGYTF
TRBJ2-7 | TRBV28 | CAISGTSGRWWEQYF
TRBJ2-6 | TRBV5-1 | CASSSLEDRGVLGANVLTF
TRBJ1-4 | TRBV9 | CASSSRTGEKLFF
TRBJ2-3 | TRBV7-6 | CASSRLAGDTQYF
TRBJ1-2 | TRBV5-1 | CASKGAVGGYGYTF
TRBJ1-1 | TRBV6-5 | CASSYGQGNTEAFF